This T cell receptor beta chain was captured by sequencing in a study of human CD8 memory T cell subsets. Libraries for TCR beta were constructed using UMI-labeled 5' RACE. TCRdb processed the 5' RACE reads again and assigns one entry to each CDR3 protein, with no DNA. The listing contains 15,000 to 20,000 distinct CDR3 sequences. Germline V gene data show CDR1 as SNHLY and CDR2 as FYNNEI. The CDR3 is 13 amino acids. The V call is TRBV2, the J call TRBJ2-7; TCRdb proposes TRBD1, but this gene call is untestable without DNA. The sequence derives from a human donor in good health. The sample taken for sequencing was CD8+ stem-like memory T cells (TSCM and TCM) sorted from PBMCs. The subset is: stem-like memory CD8 T cells (TSTEM), CCR7+ PD-1- TIGIT-. The CDR3: CASLGAGGDEQYF.